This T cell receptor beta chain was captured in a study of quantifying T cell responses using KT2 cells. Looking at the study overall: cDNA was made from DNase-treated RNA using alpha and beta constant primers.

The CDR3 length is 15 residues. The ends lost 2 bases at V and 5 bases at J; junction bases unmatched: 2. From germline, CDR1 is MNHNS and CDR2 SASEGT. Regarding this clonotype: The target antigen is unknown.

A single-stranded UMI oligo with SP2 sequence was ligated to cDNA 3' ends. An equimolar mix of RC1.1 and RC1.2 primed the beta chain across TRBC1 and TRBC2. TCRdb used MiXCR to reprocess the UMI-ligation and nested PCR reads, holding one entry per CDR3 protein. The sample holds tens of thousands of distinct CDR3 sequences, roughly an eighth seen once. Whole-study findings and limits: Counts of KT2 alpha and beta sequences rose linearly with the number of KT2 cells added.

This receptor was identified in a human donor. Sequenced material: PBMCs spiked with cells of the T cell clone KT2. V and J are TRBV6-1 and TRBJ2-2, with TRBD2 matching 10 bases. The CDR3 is CASSEPSGGTGELFF. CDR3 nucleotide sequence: TGTGCCAGCAGTGAACCTAGCGGGGGAACCGGGGAGCTGTTTTTT.